This TCR beta chain was recovered during a study of blood T cell repertoires in COVID-19. Overall study: Spain, Italy and the United States supplied samples that represented acute and convalescent COVID-19.

Repertoires were generated with immunoSEQ multiplex PCR, while TCRdb's copy carries only in-frame clones and drops some. The sample contains about 76,000 clones, roughly 83% of which appear only once. Germline V gives CDR1 WSHSY, CDR2 SAAADI. The germline V and J ends were trimmed by 3 bases and 8 bases, with 13 bases remaining between them. The CDR3 spans 13 residues. The TCR comes from an elderly man with acute or convalescent COVID-19. The sequencing sample was made of peripheral blood. The chain recombines TRBV10-2 with TRBJ1-2; a possible D gene is TRBD1 (5 bases). CDR3 sequence (DNA): TGCGCCAGCAGTGAACCAGGGTTCGGAGGCTACACCTTC. This translates into CASSEPGFGGYTF.